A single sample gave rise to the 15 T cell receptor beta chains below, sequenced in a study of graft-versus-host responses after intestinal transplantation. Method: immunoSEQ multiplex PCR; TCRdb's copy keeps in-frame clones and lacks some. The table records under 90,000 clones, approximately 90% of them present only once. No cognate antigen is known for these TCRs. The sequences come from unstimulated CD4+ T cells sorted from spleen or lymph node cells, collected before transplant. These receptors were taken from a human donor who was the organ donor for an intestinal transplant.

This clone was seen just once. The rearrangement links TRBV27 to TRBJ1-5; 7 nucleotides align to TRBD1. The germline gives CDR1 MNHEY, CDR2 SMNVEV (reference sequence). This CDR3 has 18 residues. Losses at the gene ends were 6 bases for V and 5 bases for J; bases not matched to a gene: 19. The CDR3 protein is CASSRTGDRARGDQPQHF. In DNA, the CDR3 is TGTGCCAGCAGCAGAACCGGCGACAGGGCGAGAGGAGATCAGCCCCAGCATTTT.

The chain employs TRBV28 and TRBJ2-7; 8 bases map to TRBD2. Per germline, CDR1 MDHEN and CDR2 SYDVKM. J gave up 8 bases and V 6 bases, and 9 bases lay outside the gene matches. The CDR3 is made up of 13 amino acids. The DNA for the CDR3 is TGTGCCAGCAGCAACGGACTAGCAAAGAAGCAGTACTTC. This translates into CASSNGLAKKQYF.

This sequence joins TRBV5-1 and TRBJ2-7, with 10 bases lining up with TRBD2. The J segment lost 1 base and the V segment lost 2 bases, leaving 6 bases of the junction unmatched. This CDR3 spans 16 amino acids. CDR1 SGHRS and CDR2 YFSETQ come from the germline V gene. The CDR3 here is CASSFATSGKSYEQYF. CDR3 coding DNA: TGCGCCAGCAGCTTCGCAACTAGCGGGAAGTCCTACGAGCAGTACTTC.

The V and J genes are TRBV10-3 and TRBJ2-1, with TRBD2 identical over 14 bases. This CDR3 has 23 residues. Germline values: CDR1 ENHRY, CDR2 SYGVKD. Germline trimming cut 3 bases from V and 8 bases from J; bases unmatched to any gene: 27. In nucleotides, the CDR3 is TGTGCCATCAGTGAACCCAGGATCCAAATGGGACTAGCGGGAGCAAGCCCCAATGATGAGCAGTTCTTC. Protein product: CAISEPRIQMGLAGASPNDEQFF.

CDR3 DNA: TGTGCCAGCAGCTTAGGCTCGTCGACAGTTAATGAAAAACTGTTTTTT. It yields the protein CASSLGSSTVNEKLFF. The chain links TRBV7-8 to TRBJ1-4; D is possibly TRBD1 (5 bases). The germline V and J ends were trimmed by 1 base and 4 bases, with 13 bases remaining between them. This CDR3 region has 16 residues. Per the germline V gene, CDR1 is SGHVS and CDR2 is FQNEAQ. The full variable domain, its missing parts supplied by reference TRBV7-8 and TRBJ1-4, is GAGVSQSPRYKVAKRGQDVALRCDPISGHVSLFWYQQALGQGPEFLTYFQNEAQLDKSGLPSDRFFAERPEGSVSTLKIQRTQQEDSAVYLCASSLGSSTVNEKLFFGSGTQLSVL.

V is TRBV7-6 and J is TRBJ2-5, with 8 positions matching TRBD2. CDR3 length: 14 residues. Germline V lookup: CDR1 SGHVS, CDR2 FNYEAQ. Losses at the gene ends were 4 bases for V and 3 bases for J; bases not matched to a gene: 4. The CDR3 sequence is CASSSNSGKETQYF. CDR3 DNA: TGTGCCAGCAGCTCAAATAGCGGGAAAGAGACCCAGTACTTC.

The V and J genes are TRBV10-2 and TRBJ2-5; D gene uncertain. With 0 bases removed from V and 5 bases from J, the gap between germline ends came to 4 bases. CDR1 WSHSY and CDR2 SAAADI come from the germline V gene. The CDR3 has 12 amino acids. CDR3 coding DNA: TGCGCCAGCAGTGAGTCCGGGGAGACCCAGTACTTC. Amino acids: CASSESGETQYF.

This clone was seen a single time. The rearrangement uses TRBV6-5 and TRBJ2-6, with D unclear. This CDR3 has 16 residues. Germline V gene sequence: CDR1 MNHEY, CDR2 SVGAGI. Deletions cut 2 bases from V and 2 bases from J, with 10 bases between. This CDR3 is CASSYGPGAGANVLTF. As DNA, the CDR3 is TGTGCCAGCAGTTACGGCCCCGGAGCTGGGGCCAACGTCCTGACTTTC.

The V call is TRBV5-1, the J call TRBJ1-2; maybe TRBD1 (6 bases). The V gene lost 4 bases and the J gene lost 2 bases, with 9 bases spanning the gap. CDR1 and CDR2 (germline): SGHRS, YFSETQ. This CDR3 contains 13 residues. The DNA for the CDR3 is TGCGCCAGCAGCCCGGACAGCAACTATGGCTACACCTTC. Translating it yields CASSPDSNYGYTF.

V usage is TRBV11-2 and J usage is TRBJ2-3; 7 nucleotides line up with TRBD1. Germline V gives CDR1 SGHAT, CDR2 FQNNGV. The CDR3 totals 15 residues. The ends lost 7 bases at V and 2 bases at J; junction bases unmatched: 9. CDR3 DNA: TGTGCCAGCACCGCAGGGGGTGGCCCCACAGATACGCAGTATTTT. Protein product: CASTAGGGPTDTQYF.

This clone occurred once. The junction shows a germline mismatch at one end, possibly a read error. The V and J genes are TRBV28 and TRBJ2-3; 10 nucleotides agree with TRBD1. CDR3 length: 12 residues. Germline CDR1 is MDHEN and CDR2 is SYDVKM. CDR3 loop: CASSLRQGAKHF. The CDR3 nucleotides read TGTGCCAGCAGTCTCCGACAGGGGGCTAAACACTTT.

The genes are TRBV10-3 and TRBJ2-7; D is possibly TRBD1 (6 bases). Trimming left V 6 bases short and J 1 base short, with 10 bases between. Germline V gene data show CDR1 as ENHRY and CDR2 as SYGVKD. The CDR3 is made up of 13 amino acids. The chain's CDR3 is CAISRDISYEQYF. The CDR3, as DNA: TGTGCCATCAGCCGGGACATTTCCTACGAGCAGTACTTC.

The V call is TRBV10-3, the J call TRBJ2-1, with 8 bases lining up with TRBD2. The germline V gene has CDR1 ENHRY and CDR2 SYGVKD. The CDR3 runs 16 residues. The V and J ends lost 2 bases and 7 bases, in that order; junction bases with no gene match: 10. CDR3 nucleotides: TGTGCCATCAGTGAGATACCGGGACTAGGGGGTAATGAGCAGTTCTTC. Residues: CAISEIPGLGGNEQFF.

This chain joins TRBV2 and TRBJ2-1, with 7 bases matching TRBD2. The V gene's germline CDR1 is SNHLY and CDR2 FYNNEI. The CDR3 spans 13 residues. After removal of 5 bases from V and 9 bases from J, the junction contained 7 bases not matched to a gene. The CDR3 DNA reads TGTGCCAGCAGTCCGACTAGCCCAGCTGAGCAGTTCTTC. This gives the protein CASSPTSPAEQFF. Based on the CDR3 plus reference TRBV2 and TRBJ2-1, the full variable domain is EPEVTQTPSHQVTQMGQEVILRCVPISNHLYFYWYRQILGQKVEFLVSFYNNEISEKSEIFDDQFSVERPDGSNFTLKIRSTKLEDSAMYFCASSPTSPAEQFFGPGTRLTVL.

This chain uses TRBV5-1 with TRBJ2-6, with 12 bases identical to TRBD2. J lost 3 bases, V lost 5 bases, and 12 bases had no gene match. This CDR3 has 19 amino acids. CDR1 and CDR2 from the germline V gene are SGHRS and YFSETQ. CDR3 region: CASRLYPSGGARGANVLTF. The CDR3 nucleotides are TGCGCCAGCAGACTATATCCTAGCGGGGGGGCTCGTGGGGCCAACGTCCTGACTTTC.